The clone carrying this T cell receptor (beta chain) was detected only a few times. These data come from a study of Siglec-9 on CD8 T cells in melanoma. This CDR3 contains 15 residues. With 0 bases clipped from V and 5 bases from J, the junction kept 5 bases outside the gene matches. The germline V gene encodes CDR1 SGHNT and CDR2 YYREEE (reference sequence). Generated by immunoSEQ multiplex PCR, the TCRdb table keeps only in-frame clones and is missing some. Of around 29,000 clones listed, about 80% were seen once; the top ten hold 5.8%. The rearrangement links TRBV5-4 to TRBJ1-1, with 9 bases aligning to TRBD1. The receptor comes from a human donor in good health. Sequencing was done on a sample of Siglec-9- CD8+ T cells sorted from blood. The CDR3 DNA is TGTGCCAGCAGCTTGGGGGGACAGGGCCGTACTGAAGCTTTCTTT. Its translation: CASSLGGQGRTEAFF.